These 26 T cell receptor beta chains originate from one sample sequenced in a study of cytotoxic CD8 clonotypes in ibrutinib-treated CLL. Here immunoSEQ multiplex PCR was the method, and the copy in TCRdb shows in-frame clones only, minus some. The table shows approximately 100,000 clones, with around 73% occurring only once. The sequencing used PBMCs, collected after 12 months of ibrutinib treatment. The source of these receptors is a human donor with chronic lymphocytic leukemia.

V usage is TRBV11-2 and J usage is TRBJ2-5; possible D gene TRBD2, 6 bases. CDR1 SGHAT and CDR2 FQNNGV come from the germline V gene. CDR3 length: 12 residues. The V gene lost 3 bases and the J gene lost 5 bases, with 7 bases spanning the gap. The CDR3 sequence is CASSFGGETQYF. DNA for the CDR3: TGTGCCAGCAGCTTTGGAGGGGAGACCCAGTACTTC.

The chain employs TRBV6-5 and TRBJ2-5; the match to TRBD1 covers 10 bases. Per the germline V gene, CDR1 is MNHEY and CDR2 is SVGAGI. There are 15 residues in the CDR3. The junction had 5 bases not matched to a gene; V was cut back by 2 bases and J by 5 bases. This CDR3 reads CASSYDRGLGETQYF. The CDR3 DNA follows: TGTGCCAGCAGTTACGACAGGGGGCTGGGGGAGACCCAGTACTTC.

The chain has TRBV30 and TRBJ2-3; 8 bases fit TRBD2. This CDR3 has 14 residues. The V gene end was trimmed by 3 bases and the J gene end by 10 bases; junction bases not matched to a gene: 12. Germline CDR1 is GTSNPN and CDR2 is SVGIG (reference sequence). The CDR3 coding sequence is TGTGCCTGGAGAGGGGGTTTCGACGGGAGGGCGCAGTATTTT. It yields the protein CAWRGGFDGRAQYF.

This clone was observed once. The chain carries TRBV5-1 and TRBJ2-3; 9 nucleotides align to TRBD2. This CDR3 spans 16 amino acids. Germline-derived CDR1 and CDR2 are SGHRS and YFSETQ. J lost 5 bases, V lost 5 bases, and 12 bases had no gene match. CDR3 region: CASSRAPSGVGDTQYF. The CDR3 DNA is TGCGCCAGCAGTCGAGCCCCTAGCGGGGTGGGAGATACGCAGTATTTT. Full variable domain (outside the CDR3, taken from reference TRBV5-1 and TRBJ2-3): KAGVTQTPRYLIKTRGQQVTLSCSPISGHRSVSWYQQTPGQGLQFLFEYFSETQRNKGNFPGRFSGRQFSNSRSEMNVSTLELGDSALYLCASSRAPSGVGDTQYFGPGTRLTVL.

The gene calls are TRBV5-1 and TRBJ2-2, with 8 bases aligning to TRBD1. This CDR3 has 16 amino acids. V trimming: 4 bases; J trimming: 3 bases; junction bases outside the gene matches: 8. Looked up from germline, CDR1 is SGHRS and CDR2 is YFSETQ. The CDR3 region is CASSHRQGTDTGELFF. In DNA form, the CDR3 reads TGCGCCAGCAGCCATCGACAGGGGACGGACACCGGGGAGCTGTTTTTT.

This chain joins TRBV2 and TRBJ1-1; the match to TRBD1 covers 8 bases. With 6 bases clipped from V and 9 bases from J, the junction kept 9 bases outside the gene matches. From germline, CDR1 is SNHLY and CDR2 FYNNEI. The CDR3 runs to 13 residues. The CDR3 sequence: CASRAGQGGKAFF. The CDR3 coding sequence is TGTGCCAGCAGAGCTGGACAGGGAGGGAAAGCTTTCTTT.

The J gene is TRBJ2-7, the V gene TRBV30; the D gene could be TRBD1 or TRBD2 (5 bases each). The CDR3 sequence is 14 residues long. Germline V gene sequence: CDR1 GTSNPN, CDR2 SVGIG (reference sequence). V lost 4 bases, J lost 5 bases, and 18 bases lay in between. The CDR3 DNA sequence: TGTGCCTGGATGGGGGTACTCGGGCTCCACGAGCAGTACTTC. Residues: CAWMGVLGLHEQYF.

The gene calls are TRBV10-3 and TRBJ1-4; 8 bases fit TRBD1. CDR3 length equals 14 residues. V trimming: 10 bases; J trimming: 3 bases; junction bases outside the gene matches: 7. The V gene's germline CDR1 is ENHRY and CDR2 SYGVKD. For the CDR3, the DNA is TGTGCCAGCCAACAGGGGGAGGCTAATGAAAAACTGTTTTTT. Translating gives CASQQGEANEKLFF.

CDR3 residues: CASSYSNAVPGEQYF. The CDR3 region has the DNA TGTGCCAGCAGTTACTCGAACGCGGTCCCGGGGGAGCAGTACTTC. The chain uses TRBV6-5 and TRBJ2-7; tentatively, D is TRBD2 (5 bases). The germline V gene encodes CDR1 MNHEY and CDR2 SVGAGI. V lost 0 bases to trimming and J lost 7 bases, with 16 bases between them. The CDR3 extends over 15 amino acids.

The rearrangement links TRBV18 to TRBJ2-5, with D unclear. Between the trimmed V and J ends, which lost 4 bases and 3 bases, there was a span of 9 bases. The CDR3 has 13 amino acids. Per germline, CDR1 KGHSH and CDR2 LQKENI. The CDR3 coding sequence is TGTGCCAGCTCACGCGGTGGAAAAGAGACCCAGTACTTC. Amino acid sequence: CASSRGGKETQYF.

This clone was seen only a few times. This chain connects TRBV29-1 to TRBJ1-4; perhaps TRBD1 as D (5 bases). V was trimmed by 0 bases and J by 0 bases, leaving 11 bases between them. The CDR3 is 16 amino acids. Germline CDR1 SQVTM, CDR2 ANQGSEA. CDR3 protein: CSVEDPQGPTNEKLFF. For the CDR3, the DNA is TGCAGCGTTGAAGACCCCCAGGGCCCAACTAATGAAAAACTGTTTTTT.

The chain links TRBV30 to TRBJ1-5; D might be TRBD1 (5 bases). This CDR3 is 14 amino acids long. V was shortened by 4 bases and J by 11 bases, with 21 bases between the two germline ends. CDR1 is GTSNPN and CDR2 is SVGIG in the germline V gene (reference sequence). The CDR3 DNA is TGTGCCTGGACGCCCGGGGCTGAGGGCCAGGCCCAGCATTTT. Its translation: CAWTPGAEGQAQHF.

Written as DNA, the CDR3 is TGCGCCAGCAGCTTGGCAGGGGCGGGCTATGGCTACACCTTC. Translated: CASSLAGAGYGYTF. The V call is TRBV5-1, the J call TRBJ1-2, with D tentatively TRBD1 (6 bases). CDR1 is SGHRS and CDR2 is YFSETQ in the germline V gene. The CDR3 consists of 14 residues. The V end lost 0 bases, the J end lost 4 bases, and 10 bases lay between the germline ends. Complete variable domain (other parts from reference TRBV5-1 and TRBJ1-2): KAGVTQTPRYLIKTRGQQVTLSCSPISGHRSVSWYQQTPGQGLQFLFEYFSETQRNKGNFPGRFSGRQFSNSRSEMNVSTLELGDSALYLCASSLAGAGYGYTFGSGTRLTVV.

The V gene is TRBV30, the J gene TRBJ2-2, with D tentatively TRBD2 (6 bases). CDR1 GTSNPN and CDR2 SVGIG come from the germline V gene (reference sequence). The germline V and J ends were trimmed by 4 bases and 4 bases, with 7 bases remaining between them. This CDR3 spans 12 amino acids. The CDR3 sequence: CAWMGGTGELFF. The CDR3 DNA reads TGTGCCTGGATGGGGGGCACCGGGGAGCTGTTTTTT.

The chain links TRBV28 to TRBJ1-2; no clear D. Germline CDR1 is MDHEN and CDR2 is SYDVKM. The ends were cut back, 10 bases at V and 5 bases at J, with 14 bases in the middle. There are 12 residues in the CDR3. CDR3 nucleotide sequence: TGTGCCACCGGTACAGAATGGTATGGCTACACCTTC. Its protein product is CATGTEWYGYTF.

The chain couples TRBV5-1 to TRBJ1-3; possibly TRBD1 for D (5 bases). This CDR3 has 15 amino acids. The V gene's germline CDR1 is SGHRS and CDR2 YFSETQ. Trimming removed 4 bases from V and 0 bases from J, with 11 bases in between. The CDR3 loop reads CASSQNQGSGNTIYF. DNA of the CDR3: TGCGCCAGCAGCCAAAATCAGGGCTCTGGAAACACCATATATTTT.

This rearrangement joins TRBV7-9 to TRBJ2-1; D ambiguous. The germline V gene encodes CDR1 SEHNR and CDR2 FQNEAQ (reference sequence). The ends were cut back, 4 bases at V and 8 bases at J, with 12 bases in the middle. This CDR3 is built from 13 residues. The CDR3 is CASSYLYGDEQFF. CDR3 coding DNA: TGTGCCAGCAGCTACCTATATGGGGATGAGCAGTTCTTC.

About this clone: The same CDR3 can be traced to other DNA sequences in this sample. The chain links TRBV6-5 to TRBJ1-2; D is possibly TRBD1 (6 bases). Trimming took off 3 bases at V and 2 bases at J, with 7 bases between the two ends. This CDR3 has 13 residues. Germline V lookup: CDR1 MNHEY, CDR2 SVGAGI. The CDR3 region is CASSYGQNYGYTF. The CDR3 region has the DNA TGTGCCAGCAGTTATGGACAGAACTATGGCTACACCTTC.

This rearrangement joins TRBV4-1 to TRBJ2-3; the match to TRBD2 covers 10 bases. Trimming removed 0 bases from V and 2 bases from J; junction bases left unmatched: 5. Germline V gene lookup returns CDR1 MGHRA and CDR2 YSYEKL. The CDR3 sequence is 17 residues long. CDR3 residues: CASSQDQLAGITDTQYF. Here the CDR3 DNA reads TGCGCCAGCAGCCAAGATCAACTAGCGGGGATCACAGATACGCAGTATTTT.

This chain uses TRBV6-6 with TRBJ1-5; D is uncertain. The length of the CDR3 is 12 residues. Deletions cut 8 bases from V and 7 bases from J, with 12 bases between. Germline V gene data show CDR1 as MNHNY and CDR2 as SVGAGI (reference sequence). In nucleotides, the CDR3 is TGTGCCAGCCGAGAAGGGTTCCAGCCCCAGCATTTT. Its protein product is CASREGFQPQHF.

The chain uses TRBV29-1 and TRBJ2-5; maybe TRBD2 (6 bases). The CDR3 is 13 residues long. The ends were cut back, 3 bases at V and 1 base at J, with 9 bases in the middle. Germline V gene data show CDR1 as SQVTM and CDR2 as ANQGSEA. The CDR3 is CSVEAEGQETQYF. The CDR3 nucleotides are TGCAGCGTTGAGGCGGAGGGCCAAGAGACCCAGTACTTC.

The genes are TRBV6-5 and TRBJ2-3, with D hard to call. Between the trimmed V and J ends, which lost 4 bases and 6 bases, there was a span of 17 bases. The CDR3 covers 15 residues. Per the germline V gene, CDR1 is MNHEY and CDR2 is SVGAGI. The CDR3: CASSSPRALSDTQYF. In DNA, the CDR3 is TGTGCCAGCAGTTCACCTAGGGCCTTATCGGATACGCAGTATTTT.

The chain employs TRBV18 and TRBJ1-1, with D uncertain. CDR1 is KGHSH, CDR2 LQKENI, per germline. Trimming removed 3 bases at V and 0 bases at J, with 8 bases between. This CDR3 contains 14 residues. In DNA, the CDR3 is TGTGCCAGCTCACCCAACCTAATGAACACTGAAGCTTTCTTT. Translated: CASSPNLMNTEAFF.

This clone was observed a few times. The rearrangement links TRBV27 to TRBJ1-2, with D possibly TRBD1 on 5 matching bases. There are 13 residues in the CDR3. V was shortened by 5 bases and J by 4 bases, with 11 bases between the two germline ends. Per the germline V gene, CDR1 is MNHEY and CDR2 is SMNVEV (reference sequence). The CDR3 DNA reads as TGTGCCAGCAGTCCGCAGGGAAGCTATGGCTACACCTTC. It specifies CASSPQGSYGYTF.

The V and J genes are TRBV19 and TRBJ1-5; the D gene is possibly TRBD1 (6 bases). The germline V gene encodes CDR1 LNHDA and CDR2 SQIVND (reference sequence). This CDR3 is built from 16 residues. V lost 0 bases and J 7 bases, leaving 16 bases between the germline ends. CDR3: CASSIDSDRLGQPQHF. In nucleotides, the CDR3 is TGTGCCAGTAGTATAGACTCGGACAGATTGGGGCAGCCCCAGCATTTT.

This rearrangement joins TRBV20-1 to TRBJ2-1; D not certain. The V gene's germline CDR1 is DFQATT and CDR2 SNEGSKA (reference sequence). The V gene lost 3 bases and the J gene lost 9 bases, with 9 bases spanning the gap. The CDR3 consists of 11 residues. The CDR3 reads CSASVWGEQFF. CDR3 bases: TGCAGTGCTAGTGTCTGGGGTGAGCAGTTCTTC.